This passage covers 8 T cell receptor beta chains from one sample sequenced in a study of T cell responses to AZD1222 COVID-19 vaccine. Only in-frame clones appear in the TCRdb table, and some are missing; sequencing was by immunoSEQ multiplex PCR. The data contain roughly 170,000 clones, roughly 90% of them seen just once; the ten biggest clones take up less than 3%. Sequenced here: peripheral blood, sampled on day 0 of AZD1222 vaccination. Source of these receptors: an adult in good health.

V usage is TRBV12-3 or TRBV12-4 and J usage is TRBJ2-1; D uncertain. The V end lost 0 bases, the J end lost 8 bases, and 5 bases lay between the germline ends. The CDR3 is 12 amino acids. CDR3 loop: CASSLADDEQFF. The CDR3 DNA is TGTGCCAGCAGTTTAGCTGACGATGAGCAGTTCTTC.

The chain combines TRBV28 with TRBJ1-5, with 8 nucleotides matching TRBD1. Germline V gene lookup returns CDR1 MDHEN and CDR2 SYDVKM. J was trimmed by 6 bases and V by 7 bases; bases with no gene match: 5. This CDR3 spans 13 amino acids. CDR3 region: CASKSGGGQPQHF. Here the CDR3 DNA reads TGTGCCAGCAAGTCAGGGGGCGGTCAGCCCCAGCATTTT.

The chain uses TRBV5-1 and TRBJ2-7; 9 nucleotides match TRBD1. CDR1 is SGHRS, CDR2 YFSETQ, per germline. The J segment lost 5 bases and the V segment lost 4 bases, leaving 10 bases of the junction unmatched. The length of the CDR3 is 15 residues. CDR3 in amino acids: CASSGTGSSRDEQYF. The CDR3 nucleotides are TGCGCCAGCAGCGGGACAGGGAGCTCTAGGGACGAGCAGTACTTC. Combining the CDR3 with reference TRBV5-1 and TRBJ2-7 gives the whole variable domain KAGVTQTPRYLIKTRGQQVTLSCSPISGHRSVSWYQQTPGQGLQFLFEYFSETQRNKGNFPGRFSGRQFSNSRSEMNVSTLELGDSALYLCASSGTGSSRDEQYFGPGTRLTVT.

This clone appeared once. The chain recombines TRBV6-5 with TRBJ1-2, with 7 bases that match TRBD1. The CDR3 sequence is 15 residues long. Germline V gene data show CDR1 as MNHEY and CDR2 as SVGAGI. V trimming: 6 bases; J trimming: 5 bases; junction bases outside the gene matches: 12. For the CDR3, the DNA is TGTGCCAGCAGCTCAACTAGGACAGGATCATATGGCTACACCTTC. This encodes CASSSTRTGSYGYTF.

The CDR3, as DNA: TGCAGCGTCGGAGCCGCGGCCTCCTACGAGCAGTACTTC. Translated: CSVGAAASYEQYF. The chain employs TRBV29-1 and TRBJ2-7; D is unresolved. Trimming took off 6 bases at V and 0 bases at J, with 12 bases between the two ends. CDR3 length: 13 residues. CDR1 and CDR2 from the germline V gene are SQVTM and ANQGSEA.

V and J are TRBV6-6 and TRBJ1-6; the D is unclear. V lost 2 bases and J 3 bases, leaving 5 bases between the germline ends. Germline values: CDR1 MNHNY, CDR2 SVGAGI (reference sequence). The CDR3 runs 14 residues. CDR3 DNA sequence: TGTGCCAGCAGTTACGAGGGCTATAATTCACCCCTCCACTTT. This translates into CASSYEGYNSPLHF.

V usage is TRBV4-1 and J usage is TRBJ2-2; the match to TRBD2 covers 12 bases. The CDR3 has 18 residues. The germline gives CDR1 MGHRA, CDR2 YSYEKL. The junction had 5 bases not matched to a gene; V was cut back by 0 bases and J by 3 bases. CDR3 sequence reads: CASSQEPSGRVYTGELFF. Here the CDR3 DNA reads TGCGCCAGCAGCCAAGAGCCTAGCGGGAGGGTGTACACCGGGGAGCTGTTTTTT.

V is TRBV18 and J is TRBJ2-5; 14 nucleotides align to TRBD2. Trimming removed 5 bases from V and 3 bases from J; junction bases left unmatched: 2. Germline V lookup: CDR1 KGHSH, CDR2 LQKENI. The CDR3 is 15 residues long. Written as DNA, the CDR3 is TGTGCCAGCTCAGCGGGACTAGCGGGAGAAGAGACCCAGTACTTC. Translating it yields CASSAGLAGEETQYF.